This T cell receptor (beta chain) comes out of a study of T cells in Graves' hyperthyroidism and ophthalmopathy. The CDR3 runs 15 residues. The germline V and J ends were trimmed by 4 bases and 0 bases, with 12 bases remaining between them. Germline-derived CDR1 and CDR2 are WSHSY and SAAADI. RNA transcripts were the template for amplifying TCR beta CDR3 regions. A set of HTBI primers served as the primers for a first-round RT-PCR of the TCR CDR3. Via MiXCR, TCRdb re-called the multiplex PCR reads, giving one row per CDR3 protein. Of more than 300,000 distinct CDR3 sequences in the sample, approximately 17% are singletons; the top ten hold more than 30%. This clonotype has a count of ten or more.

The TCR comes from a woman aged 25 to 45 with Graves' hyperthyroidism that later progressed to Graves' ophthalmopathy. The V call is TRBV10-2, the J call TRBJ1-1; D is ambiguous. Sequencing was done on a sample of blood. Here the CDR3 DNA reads TGCGCCAGCAGTGCCGGACGGGAGATGAACACTGAAGCTTTCTTT. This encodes CASSAGREMNTEAFF.